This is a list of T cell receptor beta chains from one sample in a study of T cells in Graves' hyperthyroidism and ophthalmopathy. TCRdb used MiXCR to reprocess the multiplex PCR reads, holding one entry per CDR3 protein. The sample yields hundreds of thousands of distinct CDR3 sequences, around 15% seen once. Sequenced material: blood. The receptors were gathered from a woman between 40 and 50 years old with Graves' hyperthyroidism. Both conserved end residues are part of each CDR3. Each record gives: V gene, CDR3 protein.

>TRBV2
CASSRLAGVMETQYF
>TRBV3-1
CASSQSSGTSDTQYF
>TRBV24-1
CATSDRQGTQPQHF
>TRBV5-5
CASSWLVQSQETQYF
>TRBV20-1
CSASQTEAFF
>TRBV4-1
CASSLKVEPYNEQFF
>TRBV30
CAWSVEHYEQYF
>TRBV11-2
CASSLHLSRGQNEQFF
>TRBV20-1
CSATGQGVPYEQYF
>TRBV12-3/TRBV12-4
CASSLAGTGSSGNTIYF
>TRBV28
CASSSDPLGQGVIYGYTF
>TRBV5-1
CASSTGTSGSTPETQYF
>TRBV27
CASSLFMAHEQYF
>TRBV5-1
CASSLDFTYEQYF